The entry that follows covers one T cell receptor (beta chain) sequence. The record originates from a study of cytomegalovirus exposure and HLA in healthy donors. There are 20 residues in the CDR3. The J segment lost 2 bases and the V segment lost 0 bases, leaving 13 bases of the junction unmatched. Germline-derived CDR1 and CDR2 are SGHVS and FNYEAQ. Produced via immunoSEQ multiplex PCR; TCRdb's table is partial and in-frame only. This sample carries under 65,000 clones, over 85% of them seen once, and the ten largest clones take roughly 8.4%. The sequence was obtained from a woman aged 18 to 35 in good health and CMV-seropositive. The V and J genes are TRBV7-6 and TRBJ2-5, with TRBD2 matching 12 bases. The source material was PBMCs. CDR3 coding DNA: TGTGCCAGCAGCTTAGCGGTGAGAGGACTAGCGGGGACCAAACAAGAGACCCAGTACTTC. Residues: CASSLAVRGLAGTKQETQYF.